The T cell receptor (beta chain) described here comes from a study of neoadjuvant anti-PD-1 for oral cavity cancer (dated by TCRdb to 2020 to 2023). About the investigation overall: Three to four biweekly doses of nivolumab at 3 mg/kg were mostly administered to patients before curative-intent surgical resection. The parent correlative cohort had eleven to twelve patients and a response rate of 25% to 35%. Patients with complete response, partial response or stable disease by RECIST 1.1 were defined as responders, whereas patients with progression were defined as non-responders. A fourth nivolumab dose was given around day 43 to patients without progression, and definitive surgical resection was performed in those patients on days 50-56. The investigation overall reported the following: Higher pretreatment blood Treg/Th17 ratios correlated with both higher pretreatment blood TCRbeta clonality and lower post-treatment tumor TCRbeta clonality. Within PBMCs, T cell clonality (Gini index) was significantly higher in non-responders than responders after neoadjuvant nivolumab. Only a few patients per response group were included in the TCR analyses, and the authors called for validation in larger cohorts.

For deep sequencing, PBMC libraries mostly used around 500 ng of input genomic DNA, with six replicates for each sample. The immunoSEQ hsTCRbeta kit was used to prepare TCRbeta libraries according to the manufacturer's instructions. The finished libraries were brought together in one pool at about 2.8 nM, which was then read using an Illumina NovaSeq 6000 S4 flow cell. The paper's data handling went like this. The immunoSEQ Analyzer was used for raw data preprocessing and quality control. The analysis was restricted to productive rearrangements, with each unique CDR3 amino acid sequence defining a clonotype. Repertoire clonality was estimated as the Gini-Simpson index, computed with the R package tcR. Gini indices were compared with Student's t test, and associations with tumor size change were assessed by Pearson correlation. Not all clones reach the TCRdb copy of this immuneACCESS table, which keeps in-frame sequences only. Checked studies attribute under half of the gap to unresolved V genes and leave the rest unexplained. The DNA gave D and trimming, while V, J and clone size come from that table. The sample records tens of thousands of clones, over 70% of which are singletons. The ten biggest clones cover around 3.7% of the sample.

Trimming leaves V shorter by 4 bases and J shorter by 7 bases, with the junction holding 9 bases beyond the gene matches. The CDR3, from cysteine to phenylalanine, totals 14 residues. Left in the record is the CDR3 DNA by itself, 42 bases read in frame from the first base. As encoded in the germline V gene (reference sequence), CDR1 is SEHNR while CDR2 is FQNEAQ. The sample's time point, from its label and the paper: before neoadjuvant nivolumab. None of the patients had received prior systemic or radiation treatment, and all were newly diagnosed with stage II-IVA oral cavity squamous cell carcinoma. Everyone in the cohort had locally advanced, HPV-negative oral cavity squamous cell carcinoma. Peripheral blood mononuclear cells were analyzed directly and were not maintained or expanded in culture. The samples were drawn from a longitudinal correlative study tied to a single-arm phase II trial testing neoadjuvant nivolumab in oral cavity squamous cell carcinoma. Subject-matched pre- and post-treatment PBMCs and tumors from three responders and three non-responders underwent genomic DNA-based TCRbeta sequencing. Peripheral blood mononuclear cells were drawn once before nivolumab treatment and a second time after treatment, when surgery took place. The Maxwell RSC DNA from Cells kit was used to isolate genomic DNA from PBMCs.

Worth noting for this clone: Its antigen specificity is not known. The record has no base qualities; no much larger clone is one base away.

The sequence joins TRBV7-9 to TRBJ1-1; TRBD1 fits 7 bases in the junction. The sample in question was PBMCs, obtained before nivolumab (anti-PD-1) treatment. This clonotype was sampled from a person between 40 and 85 years old with oral cavity squamous cell carcinoma. CDR3 protein: CASSSDRTGGEAFF. Read as DNA, the sequence is TGTGCCAGCAGCTCGGACAGGACAGGCGGTGAAGCTTTCTTT.